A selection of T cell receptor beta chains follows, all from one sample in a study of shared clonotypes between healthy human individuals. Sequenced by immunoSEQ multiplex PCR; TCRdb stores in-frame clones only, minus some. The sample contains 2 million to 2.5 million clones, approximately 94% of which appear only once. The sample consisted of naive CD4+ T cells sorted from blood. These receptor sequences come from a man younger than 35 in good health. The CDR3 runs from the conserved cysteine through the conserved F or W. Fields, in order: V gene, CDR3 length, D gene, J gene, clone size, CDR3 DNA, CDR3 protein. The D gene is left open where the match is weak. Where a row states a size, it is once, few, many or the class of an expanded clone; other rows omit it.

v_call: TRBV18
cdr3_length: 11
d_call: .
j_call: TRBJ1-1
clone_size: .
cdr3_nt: TGTGCCAGCTCACCGGACAGAGAAGCTTTCTTT
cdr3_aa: CASSPDREAFF

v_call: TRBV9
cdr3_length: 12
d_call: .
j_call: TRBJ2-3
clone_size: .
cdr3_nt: TGTGCCAGCAGTGGATGGACAGATACGCAGTATTTT
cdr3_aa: CASSGWTDTQYF

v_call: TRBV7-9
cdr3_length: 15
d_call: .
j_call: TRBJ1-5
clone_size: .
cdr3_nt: TGTGCCAGCAGCCTAGGACGGCAGAGCAATCAGCCCCAGCATTTT
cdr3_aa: CASSLGRQSNQPQHF

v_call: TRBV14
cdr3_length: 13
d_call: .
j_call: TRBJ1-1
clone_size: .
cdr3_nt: TGTGCCAGCAAATGGACCGCGAACACTGAAGCTTTCTTT
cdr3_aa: CASKWTANTEAFF

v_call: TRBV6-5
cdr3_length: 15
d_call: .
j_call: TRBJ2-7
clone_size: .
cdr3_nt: TGTGCCAGCACCGTGGGGGCTAGCGGCTCCTACGAGCAGTACTTC
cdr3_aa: CASTVGASGSYEQYF

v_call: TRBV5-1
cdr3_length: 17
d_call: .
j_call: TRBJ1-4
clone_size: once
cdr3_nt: TGCGCCAGCAGCTTGGGCCAGGGTGTGGCAACTAATGAAAAACTGTTTTTT
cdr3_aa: CASSLGQGVATNEKLFF

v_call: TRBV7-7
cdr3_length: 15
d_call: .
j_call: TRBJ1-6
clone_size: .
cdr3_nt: TGTGCTAGCAGCATAGTCCAGGGGAGTGAATCACCCCTCCACTTT
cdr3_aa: CASSIVQGSESPLHF

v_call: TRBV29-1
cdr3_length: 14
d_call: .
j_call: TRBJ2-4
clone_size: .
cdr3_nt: TGCAGCGTGCCCGAAGGGCTGGGAAAAAACATTCAGTACTTC
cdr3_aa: CSVPEGLGKNIQYF

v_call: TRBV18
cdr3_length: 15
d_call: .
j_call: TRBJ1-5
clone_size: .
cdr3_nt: TGTGCCAGCTCACCATCGGCGAATAGCAATCAGCCCCAGCATTTT
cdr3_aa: CASSPSANSNQPQHF

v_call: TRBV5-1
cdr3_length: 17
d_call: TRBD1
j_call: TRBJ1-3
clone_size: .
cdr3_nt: TGCGCCAGCAGCCTAGGGACAGGCGCCAGCTCTGGAAACACCATATATTTT
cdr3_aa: CASSLGTGASSGNTIYF

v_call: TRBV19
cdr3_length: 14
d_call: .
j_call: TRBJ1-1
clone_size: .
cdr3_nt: TGTGCCAGTAGTAAGCAAGGGTGGAACACTGAAGCTTTCTTT
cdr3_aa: CASSKQGWNTEAFF

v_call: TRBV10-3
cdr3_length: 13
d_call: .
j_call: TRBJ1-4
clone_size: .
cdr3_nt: TGTGCCATCAGTTTTAAGTGGGATGAAAAACTGTTTTTT
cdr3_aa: CAISFKWDEKLFF

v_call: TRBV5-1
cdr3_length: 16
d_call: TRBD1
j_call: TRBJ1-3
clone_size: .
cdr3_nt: TGCGCCAGCAGCTTGGTGGGGACAGATTCTGGAAACACCATATATTTT
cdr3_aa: CASSLVGTDSGNTIYF

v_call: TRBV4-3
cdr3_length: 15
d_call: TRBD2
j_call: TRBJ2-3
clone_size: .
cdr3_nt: TGCGCCAGCAGCCCGGGACTAGGCGGCACAGATACGCAGTATTTT
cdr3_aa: CASSPGLGGTDTQYF

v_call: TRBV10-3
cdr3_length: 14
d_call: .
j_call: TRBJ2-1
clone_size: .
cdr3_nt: TGTGCCATCGAGGAGGGGAAAGTCTACAATGAGCAGTTCTTC
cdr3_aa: CAIEEGKVYNEQFF

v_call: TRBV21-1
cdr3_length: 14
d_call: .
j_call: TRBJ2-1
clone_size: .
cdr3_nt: TGTGCCAGCAGCAAAGTCCTTGACAGGGCCGAGCAGTTCTTC
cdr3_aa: CASSKVLDRAEQFF

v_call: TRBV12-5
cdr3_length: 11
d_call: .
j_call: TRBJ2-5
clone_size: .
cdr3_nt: TGTGCTAGTGGTTCTGGGGGGACCCAGTACTTC
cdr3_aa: CASGSGGTQYF

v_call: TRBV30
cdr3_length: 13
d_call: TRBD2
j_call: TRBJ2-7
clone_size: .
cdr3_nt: TGTGCCTGGGGACGGGGGGGAACCTACGAGCAGTACTTC
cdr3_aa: CAWGRGGTYEQYF

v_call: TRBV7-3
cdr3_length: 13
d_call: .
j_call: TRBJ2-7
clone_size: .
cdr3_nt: TGTGCCAGCAGCCCGGACACAGGCTACGAGCAGTACTTC
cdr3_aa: CASSPDTGYEQYF

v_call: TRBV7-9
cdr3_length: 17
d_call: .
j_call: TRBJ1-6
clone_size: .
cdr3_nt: TGTGCCAGCAGCCCGAAGTTAGTGGGGGCATATAATTCACCCCTCCACTTT
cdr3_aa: CASSPKLVGAYNSPLHF

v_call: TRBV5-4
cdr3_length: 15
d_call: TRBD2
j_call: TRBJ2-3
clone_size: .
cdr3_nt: TGTGCCAGCAGCTTGGGCGGGGGGGCTGCAGATACGCAGTATTTT
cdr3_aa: CASSLGGGAADTQYF

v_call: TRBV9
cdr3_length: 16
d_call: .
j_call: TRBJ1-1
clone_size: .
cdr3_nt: TGTGCCAGCAGCATGCGGACAGACTCTATGAACACTGAAGCTTTCTTT
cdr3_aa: CASSMRTDSMNTEAFF

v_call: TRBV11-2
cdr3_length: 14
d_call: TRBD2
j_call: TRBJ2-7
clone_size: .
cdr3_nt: TGTGCCAGCAGCCAATGGACTAGCTTCGGCGAGCAGTACTTC
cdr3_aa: CASSQWTSFGEQYF

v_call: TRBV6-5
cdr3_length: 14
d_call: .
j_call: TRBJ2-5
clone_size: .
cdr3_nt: TGTGCCAGCAGTTGGGGAGCTCTCCAAGAGACCCAGTACTTC
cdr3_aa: CASSWGALQETQYF

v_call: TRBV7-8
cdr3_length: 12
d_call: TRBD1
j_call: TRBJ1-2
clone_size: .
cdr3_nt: TGTGCCAGCAGCACGACAGGGCTTCACCACACCTTC
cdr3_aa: CASSTTGLHHTF

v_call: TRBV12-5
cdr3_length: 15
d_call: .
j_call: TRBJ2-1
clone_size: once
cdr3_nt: TGTGCTAGTGGTTTGGACAGGGTCTCCTACAATGAGCAGTTCTTC
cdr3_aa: CASGLDRVSYNEQFF

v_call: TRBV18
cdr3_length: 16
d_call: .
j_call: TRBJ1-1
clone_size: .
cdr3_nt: TGTGCCAGCTCACCACCACCAAATCCCCTGCACACTGAAGCTTTCTTT
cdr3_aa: CASSPPPNPLHTEAFF

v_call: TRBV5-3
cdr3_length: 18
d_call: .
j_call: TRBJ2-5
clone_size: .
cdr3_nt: TGTGCCAACTCCCTCGGAGACAAAGGGGTGGCGGGCCAAGAGACCCAGTACTTC
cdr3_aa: CANSLGDKGVAGQETQYF

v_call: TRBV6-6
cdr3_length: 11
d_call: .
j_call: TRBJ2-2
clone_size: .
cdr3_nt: TGTGCCAGCAGTTCTTTAGGGGAGCTGTTTTTT
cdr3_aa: CASSSLGELFF

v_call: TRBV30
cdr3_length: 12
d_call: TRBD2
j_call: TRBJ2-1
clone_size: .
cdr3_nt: TGTGCCTTCGAGCGGGGGGATTTAACGCAGTTCTTC
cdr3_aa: CAFERGDLTQFF

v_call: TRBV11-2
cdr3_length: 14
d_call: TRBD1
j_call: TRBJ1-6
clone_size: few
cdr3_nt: TGTGCCAGCAGCTTCAGGGGGCGAAATTCACCCCTCCACTTT
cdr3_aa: CASSFRGRNSPLHF

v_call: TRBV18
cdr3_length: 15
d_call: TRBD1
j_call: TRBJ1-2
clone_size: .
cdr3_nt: TGTGCCAGCTCACCGCGGACAGGGGACAACTATGGCTACACCTTC
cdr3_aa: CASSPRTGDNYGYTF

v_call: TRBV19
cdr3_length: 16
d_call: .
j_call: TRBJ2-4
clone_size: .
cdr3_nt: TGTGCCAGTAAGTTAGCGCAGGTTGTAGCCAAAAACATTCAGTACTTC
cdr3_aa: CASKLAQVVAKNIQYF

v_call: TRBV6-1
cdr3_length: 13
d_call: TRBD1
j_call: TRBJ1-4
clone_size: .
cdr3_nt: TGTGCCAGCACCACAGGGGGAAATGAAAAACTGTTTTTT
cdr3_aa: CASTTGGNEKLFF

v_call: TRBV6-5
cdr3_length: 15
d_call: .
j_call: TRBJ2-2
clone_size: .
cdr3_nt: TGTGCCAGCAGTAAAAACGGGGCGAACACCGGGGAGCTGTTTTTT
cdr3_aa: CASSKNGANTGELFF

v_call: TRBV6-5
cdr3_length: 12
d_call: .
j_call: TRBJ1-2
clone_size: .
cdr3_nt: TGTGCCAGCGGGGGCTCCCCTAAAGGCTACACCTTC
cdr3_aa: CASGGSPKGYTF

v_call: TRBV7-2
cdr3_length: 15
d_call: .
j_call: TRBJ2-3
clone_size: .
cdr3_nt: TGTGCCAGCTCCGTCAGCCCGGGAGTGGCAGATACGCAGTATTTT
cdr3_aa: CASSVSPGVADTQYF

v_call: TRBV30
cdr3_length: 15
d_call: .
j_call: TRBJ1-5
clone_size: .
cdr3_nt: TGTGCCTGGAGGGATCAGGGACCTAGCAATCAGCCCCAGCATTTT
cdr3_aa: CAWRDQGPSNQPQHF

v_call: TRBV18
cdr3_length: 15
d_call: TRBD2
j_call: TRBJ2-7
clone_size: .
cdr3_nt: TGTGCCAGCTCACCCTCTAGCGGGGTTCTCTACGAGCAGTACTTC
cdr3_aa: CASSPSSGVLYEQYF

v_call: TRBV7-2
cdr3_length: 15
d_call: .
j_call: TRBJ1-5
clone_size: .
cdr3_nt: TGTGCCAGCAGCTTAGGTGGCCAGGGAAATCAGCCCCAGCATTTT
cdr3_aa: CASSLGGQGNQPQHF

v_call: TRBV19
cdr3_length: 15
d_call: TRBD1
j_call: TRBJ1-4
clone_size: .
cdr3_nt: TGTGCCAGTAGTGAACAGGGGGCTCTTAATGAAAAACTGTTTTTT
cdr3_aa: CASSEQGALNEKLFF

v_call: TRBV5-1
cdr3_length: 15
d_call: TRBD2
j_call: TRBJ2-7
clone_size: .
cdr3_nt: TGCGCCAGCGGTTTATCTAGCGGGGGGGCAGAAGAGCAGTACTTC
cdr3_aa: CASGLSSGGAEEQYF

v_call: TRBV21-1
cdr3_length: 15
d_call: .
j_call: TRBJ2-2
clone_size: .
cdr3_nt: TGTGCCAGCAGCAAAGAACCAGGGAGAACCGGGGAGCTGTTTTTT
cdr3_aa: CASSKEPGRTGELFF